These 24 T cell receptor beta chains originate from one sample sequenced in a study of CD8+CD57+ T cells in acquired aplastic anemia. Genomic DNA, serving as template, underwent TCR beta VDJ and CDR3 profiling. TCRdb processed the reads anew with MiXCR; each CDR3 protein has one entry. Altogether 200,000 to 250,000 distinct CDR3 sequences are present, about half being singletons, with the ten largest covering approximately 20%. The patients chosen for sequencing had shown expansion of CD8+CD57+ cells (detected by flow cytometry). Sequenced: sorted CD4+, CD8+, or CD8+CD57+ T cells (not recorded which) from PBMCs. The receptors were gathered from a human donor with aplastic anemia.

In nucleotides, the CDR3 is TGTGCCAGTAGTACACCTGGAGATACGCAGTATTTT. Translating it yields CASSTPGDTQYF. The rearrangement links TRBV19 to TRBJ2-3; no firm D call. The CDR3 has 12 amino acids. The ends were cut back, 4 bases at V and 5 bases at J, with 7 bases in the middle. Germline V gene data show CDR1 as LNHDA and CDR2 as SQIVND (reference sequence).

This clonotype was observed a handful of times. The chain employs TRBV20-1 and TRBJ1-1; no clear D. The CDR3 is 12 residues long. V lost 3 bases, J lost 6 bases, and 11 bases lay in between. In germline, CDR1 is DFQATT, CDR2 SNEGSKA (reference sequence). The CDR3 DNA reads TGCAGTGCTAGGGAGAGATTCGCTGAAGCTTTCTTT. Translating gives CSARERFAEAFF.

This clonotype was seen ten or more times. This rearrangement joins TRBV11-2 to TRBJ2-1, with D hard to call. Between the trimmed V and J ends, which lost 7 bases and 2 bases, there was a span of 12 bases. The germline V gene has CDR1 SGHAT and CDR2 FQNNGV. The CDR3 consists of 14 residues. The CDR3 nucleotides are TGTGCCAGCACCCCTGATATCGCCTACAATGAGCAGTTCTTC. It encodes CASTPDIAYNEQFF.

This clonotype was counted a few times. Being one base from a much bigger clone, this may be a read error. The rearrangement uses TRBV20-1 and TRBJ1-1; 8 bases agree with TRBD1. In germline, CDR1 is DFQATT, CDR2 SNEGSKA (reference sequence). The CDR3 covers 14 residues. CDR3 nucleotides: TGCGGTGCTAGGGAGACAGGGGAGGAAACTGAAGCTTTCTTT. Its translation: CGARETGEETEAFF.

This clonotype appeared many times. The chain couples TRBV4-1 to TRBJ2-1, with 7 bases lining up with TRBD1. J lost 7 bases, V lost 4 bases, and 7 bases had no gene match. CDR1 is MGHRA, CDR2 YSYEKL, per germline. The CDR3 is made up of 14 amino acids. The CDR3 nucleotides are TGCGCCAGCAGCCCCACCGACAGGGCGAATGAGCAGTTCTTC. It is translated as CASSPTDRANEQFF.

This clonotype was found many times. The chain recombines TRBV24-1 with TRBJ2-5, with 11 bases identical to TRBD1. Germline-derived CDR1 and CDR2 are KGHDR and SFDVKD. With 2 bases clipped from V and 10 bases from J, the junction kept 5 bases outside the gene matches. The CDR3 covers 14 residues. The CDR3 DNA sequence: TGTGCCACCAGTGATTCGGGACAGGGGGTTGTCCAGTACTTC. This gives the protein CATSDSGQGVVQYF.

This clonotype has a count of ten or more. V is TRBV20-1 and J is TRBJ1-6; unclear D gene. The CDR3 is 16 residues long. V was trimmed by 0 bases and J by 1 base, leaving 10 bases between them. The germline V gene encodes CDR1 DFQATT and CDR2 SNEGSKA (reference sequence). CDR3 residues: CSARDSARSYNSPLHF. The CDR3 DNA sequence: TGCAGTGCTAGAGATAGCGCCCGGTCCTATAATTCACCCCTCCACTTT.

The gene calls are TRBV9 and TRBJ1-6; D ambiguous. This CDR3 has 12 residues. Per germline, CDR1 SGDLS and CDR2 YYNGEE. V dropped 0 bases and J dropped 14 bases, with 9 bases sitting between them. The CDR3 nucleotides are TGTGCCAGCAGCGTAGATGGTAATGCCCTCCACTTT. Amino acid sequence: CASSVDGNALHF.

The rearrangement uses TRBV19 and TRBJ1-1; 8 bases line up with TRBD1. CDR3 size: 13 residues. The germline CDR1 and CDR2 sequences are LNHDA and SQIVND (reference sequence). The trim removed 6 bases at V and 5 bases at J, leaving 5 bases unmatched. CDR3 in amino acids: CASRDRVKTEAFF. As DNA, the CDR3 is TGTGCCAGTAGGGACAGGGTAAAAACTGAAGCTTTCTTT.

Only a few counts were recorded for this clonotype. The rearrangement uses TRBV3-1 and TRBJ1-5; D may be TRBD1 (6 bases). CDR1 LGHDT and CDR2 YNNKEL come from the germline V gene (reference sequence). The CDR3 contains 17 residues. Trimming took off 4 bases at V and 4 bases at J, with 20 bases between the two ends. The CDR3 reads CASSRGQHAPLNQPQHF. DNA for the CDR3: TGTGCCAGCAGCCGTGGACAGCACGCCCCTCTTAATCAGCCCCAGCATTTT.

This clonotype was seen at least ten times. V is TRBV6-2 or TRBV6-3 and J is TRBJ1-2; 8 positions agree with TRBD1. Germline V gives CDR1 MNHEY, CDR2 SVGEGT. J was trimmed by 8 bases and V by 2 bases; bases with no gene match: 4. The CDR3 consists of 13 residues. CDR3 loop: CASSYGTGRGYTF. CDR3 nucleotides: TGTGCCAGCAGTTACGGGACAGGACGCGGCTACACCTTC.

This clonotype came up many times. This rearrangement joins TRBV2 to TRBJ2-2, with 7 bases matching TRBD1. Germline V gene sequence: CDR1 SNHLY, CDR2 FYNNEI. The CDR3 covers 14 residues. The junction had 4 bases not matched to a gene; V was cut back by 5 bases and J by 4 bases. CDR3 sequence reads: CASSKGAATGELFF. Here the CDR3 DNA reads TGTGCCAGCAGTAAGGGGGCGGCCACCGGGGAGCTGTTTTTT.

This clonotype was observed many times. This chain's CDR3 is CASSVRGTGNNSPLHF. In DNA form, the CDR3 reads TGTGCCAGCAGTGTACGAGGGACAGGCAATAATTCACCCCTCCACTTT. V is TRBV6-1 and J is TRBJ1-6; 8 nucleotides line up with TRBD1. Trimming took 4 bases from V and 5 from J; bases not matched to a gene: 7. The CDR3 totals 16 residues. CDR1 and CDR2 (germline): MNHNS, SASEGT.

The genes are TRBV12-3 or TRBV12-4 and TRBJ2-7, with no clear D. This CDR3 region has 13 residues. Trimming took off 6 bases at V and 3 bases at J, with 12 bases between the two ends. CDR3 bases: TGTGCCAGCAGCTTATCTGCTAGCTACGAGCAGTACTTC. Protein: CASSLSASYEQYF.

In its sample, this clonotype was seen many times. This chain links TRBV7-9 with TRBJ2-3, with D possibly TRBD2 on 7 matching bases. Germline CDR1 and CDR2: SEHNR and FQNEAQ (reference sequence). The CDR3 has 15 amino acids. V lost 0 bases to trimming and J lost 6 bases, with 13 bases between them. For the CDR3, the DNA is TGTGCCAGCAGCTTAGCAGGGGGGGCAAGGGATACGCAGTATTTT. Amino acid sequence: CASSLAGGARDTQYF.

CDR3 loop: CSGGTGGSYGYTF. The CDR3 DNA sequence: TGCAGCGGGGGGACAGGGGGCAGCTATGGCTACACCTTC. The rearrangement links TRBV29-1 to TRBJ1-2; 12 bases line up with TRBD1. Germline trimming cut 7 bases from V and 4 bases from J; bases unmatched to any gene: 4. Germline V gene sequence: CDR1 SQVTM, CDR2 ANQGSEA. The CDR3 totals 13 residues.

This clonotype has a handful of counts. This sequence joins TRBV24-1 and TRBJ2-1, with TRBD2 matching 9 bases. The V segment lost 3 bases and the J segment 5 bases; nucleotides outside the gene matches: 4. This CDR3 comprises 15 residues. Germline V gene data show CDR1 as KGHDR and CDR2 as SFDVKD. The CDR3 sequence is CATSDGGGADNEQFF. In DNA form, the CDR3 reads TGTGCCACCAGTGATGGCGGGGGGGCGGACAATGAGCAGTTCTTC.

There are a few counts of this clonotype. This chain uses TRBV15 with TRBJ2-1, with D perhaps given as TRBD1 or TRBD2 (5 bases each). CDR1 is LNHNV, CDR2 YYDKDF, per germline (reference sequence). The CDR3 has 16 amino acids. Trimming removed 1 base at V and 10 bases at J, with 20 bases between. For the CDR3, the DNA is TGTGCCACCAGCAGAGGGGGAGTAGGGGCTAATTGGGAGCAGTTCTTC. It translates to CATSRGGVGANWEQFF.

In this sample, this clonotype turned up many times. This chain connects TRBV7-8 to TRBJ1-4, with a weak D call TRBD1 (5 bases). The V gene's germline CDR1 is SGHVS and CDR2 FQNEAQ. Between the trimmed V and J ends, which lost 5 bases and 6 bases, there was a span of 22 bases. CDR3 length equals 17 residues. CDR3 bases: TGTGCCAGCAGCCAACTTCCCATGGGGGGGGTCGATGAAAAACTGTTTTTT. Translated: CASSQLPMGGVDEKLFF.

In its sample, this clonotype was seen a few times. This chain joins TRBV20-1 and TRBJ2-7, with 11 bases that match TRBD1. The length of the CDR3 is 13 residues. The junction had 7 bases not matched to a gene; V was cut back by 6 bases and J by 6 bases. CDR1 is DFQATT, CDR2 SNEGSKA, per germline (reference sequence). The CDR3 DNA follows: TGCAGTGCAGTGGGACAGGGGGGCGTCGAGCAGTACTTC. It yields the protein CSAVGQGGVEQYF.

Many counts were recorded for this clonotype. The chain couples TRBV10-1 to TRBJ2-7; weak D call: TRBD1 (6 bases). Trimming took off 6 bases at V and 3 bases at J, with 21 bases between the two ends. In germline, CDR1 is WNHNN, CDR2 SYGVQD (reference sequence). This CDR3 spans 16 amino acids. The CDR3 loop reads CASRLQLKQGNYEQYF. In nucleotides, the CDR3 is TGCGCCAGCAGACTCCAATTGAAGCAGGGGAACTACGAGCAGTACTTC.

This chain connects TRBV9 to TRBJ2-1; D unclear. This CDR3 contains 15 residues. V dropped 0 bases and J dropped 6 bases, with 13 bases sitting between them. Germline CDR1 reads SGDLS; CDR2 reads YYNGEE. The CDR3 DNA reads as TGTGCCAGCAGCGTAGGCCAGTACGTGCCCAATGAGCAGTTCTTC. Translating gives CASSVGQYVPNEQFF. The full variable domain, its missing parts supplied by reference TRBV9 and TRBJ2-1, is DSGVTQTPKHLITATGQRVTLRCSPRSGDLSVYWYQQSLDQGLQFLIQYYNGEERAKGNILERFSAQQFPDLHSELNLSSLELGDSALYFCASSVGQYVPNEQFFGPGTRLTVL.

This clonotype was detected a few times. This sequence joins TRBV7-2 and TRBJ2-2; a possible D gene is TRBD2 (6 bases). The CDR3 runs to 16 residues. Trimming removed 5 bases at V and 5 bases at J, with 18 bases between. Germline-derived CDR1 and CDR2 are SGHTA and FQGNSA. CDR3 in amino acids: CASSQLRRGGTGELFF. The CDR3 DNA sequence: TGTGCCAGCAGCCAACTCCGGCGGGGAGGTACCGGGGAGCTGTTTTTT.

This clonotype was observed many times. V and J are TRBV19 and TRBJ2-3, with a weak D call TRBD2 (5 bases). CDR3 length: 12 residues. The germline gives CDR1 LNHDA, CDR2 SQIVND (reference sequence). The ends were cut back, 5 bases at V and 12 bases at J, with 15 bases in the middle. The CDR3 is CASSPGGFGQYF. CDR3 nucleotides: TGTGCCAGTAGTCCAGGAGGTTTTGGACAGTATTTT.